The 13 T cell receptor beta chains below were found in one sample sequenced in a study of cytomegalovirus exposure and HLA in healthy donors (dated by TCRdb to between 2016 and 2019). The library relied on the immunoSEQ multiplex PCR assay. For the multiplex PCR, a mixture combining 60 forward primers for TCR Vbeta segments and 13 reverse primers for TCR Jbeta segments was used. TCRdb took over this immuneACCESS table, retaining in-frame rearrangements with V and J assigned. Such tables are incomplete; in checked studies, under half of the missing clones stem from an unresolved V gene, and the remainder is unexplained. In all, the sample holds roughly 120,000 clones, and around 75% of those were seen once. The ten largest clones take up less than 5% of the sample. The sample was PBMCs. These receptors came from a man aged 55 to 69 in good health and CMV-seropositive.

The chain combines TRBV6-1 with TRBJ1-5; D call uncertain. Germline CDR1 reads MNHNS; CDR2 reads SASEGT. CDR3 size: 13 residues. V lost 5 bases to trimming and J lost 3 bases, with 8 bases between them. The CDR3 sequence is CASSPGANQPQHF. The CDR3 nucleotides read TGTGCCAGCAGTCCAGGTGCCAATCAGCCCCAGCATTTT.

CDR3 amino acids: CASSPTGPDTQYF. CDR3 DNA: TGTGCCAGCAGCCCGACTGGTCCAGATACGCAGTATTTT. V is TRBV7-3 and J is TRBJ2-3; D gene uncertain. In germline, CDR1 is SGHTA, CDR2 FQGTGA. This CDR3 is 13 amino acids long. The ends were cut back, 5 bases at V and 4 bases at J, with 10 bases in the middle.

The chain links TRBV5-1 to TRBJ1-2, with 9 bases that match TRBD1. Looked up from germline, CDR1 is SGHRS and CDR2 is YFSETQ. After removal of 0 bases from V and 2 bases from J, the junction contained 8 bases not matched to a gene. The CDR3 runs 17 residues. DNA of the CDR3: TGCGCCAGCAGCTTGGATGCGACAGGGGGTCGGAACTATGGCTACACCTTC. This gives the protein CASSLDATGGRNYGYTF.

The chain uses TRBV4-1 and TRBJ1-5, with D perhaps matching TRBD1 (6 bases). Germline CDR1 MGHRA, CDR2 YSYEKL. V lost 1 base to trimming and J lost 8 bases, with 18 bases between them. The CDR3 covers 16 residues. In DNA, the CDR3 is TGCGCCAGCAGCCAAGCGGGGGCCCCAAGCGGGGAGCCCCAGCATTTT. Translated, it gives CASSQAGAPSGEPQHF.

This chain connects TRBV30 to TRBJ2-5; D is unresolved. The CDR3 consists of 13 residues. Per the germline V gene, CDR1 is GTSNPN and CDR2 is SVGIG (reference sequence). V lost 4 bases, J lost 5 bases, and 14 bases lay in between. CDR3 sequence: CAWNLHSWETQYF. CDR3 DNA: TGTGCCTGGAACCTTCATAGCTGGGAGACCCAGTACTTC. The variable domain in full, with the rest retrieved from reference TRBV30 and TRBJ2-5, is SQTIHQWPATLVQPVGSPLSLECTVEGTSNPNLYWYRQAAGRGLQLLFYSVGIGQISSEVPQNLSASRPQDRQFILSSKKLLLSDSGFYLCAWNLHSWETQYFGPGTRLLVL.

The rearrangement joins TRBV5-5 to TRBJ2-6; D remains ambiguous. V was trimmed by 6 bases and J by 1 base, leaving 14 bases between them. Germline V lookup: CDR1 SGHKS, CDR2 YYEKEE (reference sequence). The CDR3 is made up of 16 amino acids. The CDR3 is CASIRSLQSGANVLTF. CDR3 bases: TGTGCCAGCATTCGGTCCCTACAGTCTGGGGCCAACGTCCTGACTTTC.

The J gene is TRBJ2-2, the V gene TRBV5-1; 11 bases are shared with TRBD2. This CDR3 contains 16 residues. Trimming at V came to 4 bases and at J to 2 bases, leaving 4 bases not matched to a gene. Germline V gives CDR1 SGHRS, CDR2 YFSETQ. The CDR3 loop reads CASSASGGHNTGELFF. CDR3 nucleotide sequence: TGCGCCAGCAGCGCTAGCGGGGGGCATAACACCGGGGAGCTGTTTTTT.

The J gene is TRBJ2-1, the V gene TRBV5-4, with D possibly being TRBD2 (5 bases). V was cut by 6 bases and J by 0 bases, with 16 bases left in between. The CDR3 is made up of 16 amino acids. Per the germline V gene, CDR1 is SGHNT and CDR2 is YYREEE (reference sequence). CDR3 loop: CASTSPGVSSYNEQFF. CDR3 nucleotide sequence: TGTGCCAGCACGAGCCCCGGGGTTAGCTCCTACAATGAGCAGTTCTTC.

This rearrangement joins TRBV30 to TRBJ2-7; TRBD2 agrees at 7 bases. Germline loops: CDR1 GTSNPN, CDR2 SVGIG (reference sequence). The CDR3 spans 14 residues. V shed 2 bases, J shed 0 bases, and the junction held 4 bases outside the gene matches. CDR3 region: CAWSLGGTSYEQYF. The CDR3 coding sequence is TGTGCCTGGAGTTTGGGGGGGACCTCCTACGAGCAGTACTTC.

The chain uses TRBV7-5 and TRBJ1-1; the table's D call, TRBD1, has no DNA check behind it. TRBV7-5 is classified as a pseudogene. CDR3 length equals 15 residues. The CDR3 protein is CVRSLEVDSDTEAFF. CDR3 coding DNA: TGTGTCAGAAGCTTAGAAGTTGACAGCGACACTGAAGCTTTCTTT.

The V and J genes are TRBV9 and TRBJ1-2; 7 bases are a match to TRBD1. J was trimmed by 1 base and V by 4 bases; bases with no gene match: 31. Germline-derived CDR1 and CDR2 are SGDLS and YYNGEE. The CDR3 is made up of 23 amino acids. CDR3 coding DNA: TGTGCCAGCAGCCCTCTAGGCGGGACTCCCCATCCAGGTCTGACAGGGAATAACTATGGCTACACCTTC. The encoded protein is CASSPLGGTPHPGLTGNNYGYTF. Combining the CDR3 with reference TRBV9 and TRBJ1-2 gives the whole variable domain DSGVTQTPKHLITATGQRVTLRCSPRSGDLSVYWYQQSLDQGLQFLIQYYNGEERAKGNILERFSAQQFPDLHSELNLSSLELGDSALYFCASSPLGGTPHPGLTGNNYGYTFGSGTRLTVV.

The gene calls are TRBV5-1 and TRBJ1-5; TRBD1 might be the D (6 bases). The CDR3 extends over 15 amino acids. Germline loops: CDR1 SGHRS, CDR2 YFSETQ. V was cut by 3 bases and J by 3 bases, with 13 bases left in between. CDR3 sequence reads: CASSSTGQSNQPQHF. The DNA for the CDR3 is TGCGCCAGCAGCTCTACTGGACAGTCCAATCAGCCCCAGCATTTT.

The CDR3 is CASSLASGGTDTQYF. For the CDR3, the DNA is TGTGCCAGCAGCTTAGCTAGCGGGGGCACAGATACGCAGTATTTT. The chain is built from TRBV7-6 and TRBJ2-3; 8 positions agree with TRBD2. Trimming at V came to 0 bases and at J to 1 base, leaving 0 bases not matched to a gene. Germline CDR1 SGHVS, CDR2 FNYEAQ. This CDR3 is 15 amino acids long. The full variable domain, in which reference TRBV7-6 and TRBJ2-3 provide the parts outside the CDR3, is GAGVSQSPRYKVTKRGQDVALRCDPISGHVSLYWYRQALGQGPEFLTYFNYEAQQDKSGLPNDRFSAERPEGSISTLTIQRTEQRDSAMYRCASSLASGGTDTQYFGPGTRLTVL.